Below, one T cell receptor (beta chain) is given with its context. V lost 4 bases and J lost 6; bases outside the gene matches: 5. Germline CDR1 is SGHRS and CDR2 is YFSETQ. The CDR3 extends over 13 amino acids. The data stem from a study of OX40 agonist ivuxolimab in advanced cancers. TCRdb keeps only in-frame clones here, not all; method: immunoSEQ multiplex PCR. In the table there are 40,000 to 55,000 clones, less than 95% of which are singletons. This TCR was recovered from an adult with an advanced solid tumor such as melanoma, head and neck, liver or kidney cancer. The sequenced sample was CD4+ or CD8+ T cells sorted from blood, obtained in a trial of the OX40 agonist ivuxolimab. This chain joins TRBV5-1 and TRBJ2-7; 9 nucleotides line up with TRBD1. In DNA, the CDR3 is TGCGCCAGCAGCCTTGGGACAGGGCTCGAGCAGTACTTC. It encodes CASSLGTGLEQYF.